The 19 T cell receptor beta chains listed next were all sequenced from one sample in a study of blood T cell repertoires in COVID-19 (TCRdb year 2020). Libraries were made using the immunoSEQ multiplex PCR assay. TCRdb provides this immuneACCESS table in a form limited to in-frame rearrangements. Some clones are lacking; in checked studies, under half of them reflect an unresolved V gene, and why the rest are absent is not known. In this sample the table shows more than 55,000 clones, 70% to 85% of which occur a single time. About 32% of the sample is taken by the ten largest. The sequencing input was peripheral blood. The receptor set was obtained from a human donor in a cohort sampled during active COVID-19.

The genes are TRBV4-1 and TRBJ1-5; possibly TRBD1 for D (6 bases). Trimming removed 0 bases from V and 0 bases from J, with 9 bases in between. There are 16 residues in the CDR3. The V gene's germline CDR1 is MGHRA and CDR2 YSYEKL. The CDR3: CASSQEGHNSNQPQHF. DNA for the CDR3: TGCGCCAGCAGCCAAGAGGGACACAATAGCAATCAGCCCCAGCATTTT.

The CDR3 loop reads CASTRTGGYGYTF. The CDR3 nucleotides read TGTGCCAGCACCAGGACAGGGGGCTATGGCTACACCTTC. This rearrangement joins TRBV28 to TRBJ1-2; 10 bases are shared with TRBD1. The V gene end was trimmed by 7 bases and the J gene end by 4 bases; junction bases not matched to a gene: 3. This CDR3 region has 13 residues. The germline V gene encodes CDR1 MDHEN and CDR2 SYDVKM.

The chain carries TRBV4-3 and TRBJ1-1; TRBD1 is a possible D gene (5 bases). CDR3 length: 15 amino acids. Germline values: CDR1 LGHNA, CDR2 YSLEER. V gave up 0 bases and J gave up 4 bases, with 12 bases separating them. CDR3 protein: CASSQDVRVRTEAFF. The CDR3 DNA reads as TGCGCCAGCAGCCAAGATGTCAGGGTTCGCACTGAAGCTTTCTTT.

The gene calls are TRBV27 and TRBJ1-1, with 8 bases fitting TRBD1. Germline CDR1 reads MNHEY; CDR2 reads SMNVEV (reference sequence). CDR3 size: 15 residues. Losses at the gene ends were 5 bases for V and 4 bases for J; bases not matched to a gene: 9. The chain's CDR3 is CASSQPRTGITEAFF. CDR3 sequence (DNA): TGTGCCAGCAGTCAACCTCGGACAGGGATCACTGAAGCTTTCTTT.

The gene calls are TRBV6-5 and TRBJ2-7; D unresolved. The CDR3 covers 13 residues. CDR1 is MNHEY, CDR2 SVGAGI, per germline. V was cut by 2 bases and J by 6 bases, with 11 bases left in between. This CDR3 reads CASSYGPEREQYF. The CDR3, as DNA: TGTGCCAGCAGTTACGGTCCCGAGCGCGAGCAGTACTTC.

This clone appeared a few times. V usage is TRBV24-1 and J usage is TRBJ2-2; 12 bases fit TRBD2. V was pared by 3 bases and J by 7 bases, with 5 bases of the junction left unmatched. The CDR3 contains 16 residues. Germline V gene data show CDR1 as KGHDR and CDR2 as SFDVKD. In DNA form, the CDR3 reads TGTGCCACCAGTGATCCTAGCGGGAGGGCGGTCGGGGAGCTGTTTTTT. It translates to CATSDPSGRAVGELFF.

The V gene is TRBV9, the J gene TRBJ2-7; perhaps TRBD2 as D (5 bases). Germline CDR1 is SGDLS and CDR2 is YYNGEE. CDR3 size: 15 residues. The V gene lost 4 bases and the J gene lost 1 base, with 15 bases spanning the gap. CDR3 sequence: CASSPRAEASYEQYF. DNA for the CDR3: TGTGCCAGCAGCCCCCGAGCGGAGGCATCCTACGAGCAGTACTTC.

This clone has only a few counts. The CDR3 here is CASGRTDTEAFF. Written as DNA, the CDR3 is TGTGCTAGTGGTCGAACGGACACTGAAGCTTTCTTT. The chain links TRBV12-5 to TRBJ1-1; D is uncertain. With 5 bases removed from V and 3 bases from J, the gap between germline ends came to 7 bases. The CDR3 covers 12 residues. The germline gives CDR1 LGHNT, CDR2 FRNRAP. The full variable domain, in which reference TRBV12-5 and TRBJ1-1 provide the parts outside the CDR3, is DARVTQTPRHKVTEMGQEVTMRCQPILGHNTVFWYRQTMMQGLELLAYFRNRAPLDDSGMPKDRFSAEMPDATLATLKIQPSEPRDSAVYFCASGRTDTEAFFGQGTRLTVV.

This clone was picked up one time. This chain uses TRBV24-1 with TRBJ2-2; TRBD1 matches at 9 bases. The germline gives CDR1 KGHDR, CDR2 SFDVKD. Trimming took 1 base from V and 1 from J; bases not matched to a gene: 3. The CDR3 totals 17 residues. The DNA for the CDR3 is TGTGCCACCAGTGATTTAAAGGGACAGGGGAACACCGGGGAGCTGTTTTTT. This sequence encodes CATSDLKGQGNTGELFF.

The V and J genes are TRBV5-1 and TRBJ2-5; D is unresolved. CDR1 and CDR2 from the germline V gene are SGHRS and YFSETQ. V dropped 2 bases and J dropped 5 bases, with 10 bases sitting between them. This CDR3 contains 13 residues. This CDR3 is CASSFTGVETQYF. The CDR3 region has the DNA TGCGCCAGCAGCTTTACGGGTGTGGAGACCCAGTACTTC.

This sequence joins TRBV7-3 and TRBJ2-3; tentative D call: TRBD2 (6 bases). CDR3 length: 14 residues. Trimming stripped 4 bases from V and 8 bases from J, with 16 bases between. CDR1 is SGHTA and CDR2 is FQGTGA in the germline V gene. CDR3 sequence reads: CASSSPSAGPTQYF. For the CDR3, the DNA is TGTGCCAGCAGCTCACCCTCCGCGGGACCTACGCAGTATTTT.

V is TRBV28 and J is TRBJ2-5; TRBD1 might be the D (7 bases). CDR3 length: 16 residues. CDR1 and CDR2 (germline): MDHEN, SYDVKM. The V end lost 8 bases, the J end lost 2 bases, and 21 bases lay between the germline ends. Here the CDR3 DNA reads TGTGCCAGCCGATCAGGGGGGCTTGCACCACAAGAGACCCAGTACTTC. This gives the protein CASRSGGLAPQETQYF.

This chain's CDR3 is CASSTHSGSSYNEQFF. Here the CDR3 DNA reads TGTGCCAGCAGCACACATAGCGGAAGCTCCTACAATGAGCAGTTCTTC. The genes are TRBV11-2 and TRBJ2-1; D might be TRBD2 (6 bases). The CDR3 loop spans 16 amino acids. Germline CDR1 SGHAT, CDR2 FQNNGV. Between the trimmed V and J ends, which lost 5 bases and 0 bases, there was a span of 14 bases. Based on the CDR3 plus reference TRBV11-2 and TRBJ2-1, the full variable domain is EAGVAQSPRYKIIEKRQSVAFWCNPISGHATLYWYQQILGQGPKLLIQFQNNGVVDDSQLPKDRFSAERLKGVDSTLKIQPAKLEDSAVYLCASSTHSGSSYNEQFFGPGTRLTVL.

The chain uses TRBV5-1 and TRBJ2-5; D is perhaps TRBD1 (6 bases). V was shortened by 4 bases and J by 13 bases, with 17 bases between the two germline ends. CDR1 is SGHRS and CDR2 is YFSETQ in the germline V gene. This CDR3 is built from 12 residues. The CDR3 sequence is CASSQDSLPRYF. The CDR3 nucleotides are TGCGCCAGCAGCCAGGACAGTCTACCAAGGTACTTC.

The chain couples TRBV7-9 to TRBJ2-6; D possibly corresponds to TRBD1 (5 bases). Germline V gives CDR1 SEHNR, CDR2 FQNEAQ (reference sequence). The germline V and J ends were trimmed by 1 base and 4 bases, with 8 bases remaining between them. The CDR3 covers 15 residues. The CDR3 loop reads CASSLEGQGANVLTF. The CDR3 DNA reads as TGTGCCAGCAGCTTAGAGGGGCAAGGGGCCAACGTCCTGACTTTC.

The chain couples TRBV27 to TRBJ2-1; weak D call: TRBD2 (6 bases). The CDR3 loop spans 16 amino acids. Germline CDR1 MNHEY, CDR2 SMNVEV (reference sequence). V was cut by 0 bases and J by 3 bases, with 12 bases left in between. The CDR3 nucleotides read TGTGCCAGCAGTTTATCGCCGGGAGAGGTCTACAATGAGCAGTTCTTC. Translated: CASSLSPGEVYNEQFF.

V gene TRBV28 combines with J gene TRBJ2-1; D not certain. From germline, CDR1 is MDHEN and CDR2 SYDVKM. The CDR3 is 15 residues long. V was cut by 4 bases and J by 9 bases, with 19 bases left in between. The DNA of the CDR3 is TGTGCCAGCAGTTGGCCGCCTCCGAATTCTGGTGAGCAGTTCTTC. This translates into CASSWPPPNSGEQFF.

DNA for the CDR3: TGTGCCAGCAGCAGGACTAGCGGGGACTACGAGCAGTACTTC. This gives the protein CASSRTSGDYEQYF. The rearrangement uses TRBV5-5 and TRBJ2-7; 12 bases are shared with TRBD2. CDR1 SGHKS and CDR2 YYEKEE come from the germline V gene (reference sequence). V lost 4 bases and J lost 3; bases outside the gene matches: 2. The CDR3 sequence is 14 residues long.

The rearrangement joins TRBV24-1 to TRBJ2-2; weak D call: TRBD2 (6 bases). Trimming shortened V by 0 bases and J by 4 bases, and 14 bases separated the two germline ends. Per germline, CDR1 KGHDR and CDR2 SFDVKD. There are 17 residues in the CDR3. CDR3 DNA: TGTGCCACCAGTGATTTGCACCTCGGGGGAGGCACCGGGGAGCTGTTTTTT. It encodes CATSDLHLGGGTGELFF.